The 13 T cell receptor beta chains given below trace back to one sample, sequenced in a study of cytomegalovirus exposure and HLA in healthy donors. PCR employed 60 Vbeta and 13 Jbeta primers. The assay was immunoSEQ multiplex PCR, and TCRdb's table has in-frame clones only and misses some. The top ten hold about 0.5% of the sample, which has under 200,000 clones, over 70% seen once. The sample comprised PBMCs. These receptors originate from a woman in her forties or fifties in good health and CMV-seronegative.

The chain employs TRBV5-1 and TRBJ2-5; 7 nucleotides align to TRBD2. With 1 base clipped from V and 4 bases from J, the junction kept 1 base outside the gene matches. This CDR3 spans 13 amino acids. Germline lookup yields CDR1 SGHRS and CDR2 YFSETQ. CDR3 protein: CASSLSGGETQYF. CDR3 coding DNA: TGCGCCAGCAGCTTGTCGGGAGGAGAGACCCAGTACTTC.

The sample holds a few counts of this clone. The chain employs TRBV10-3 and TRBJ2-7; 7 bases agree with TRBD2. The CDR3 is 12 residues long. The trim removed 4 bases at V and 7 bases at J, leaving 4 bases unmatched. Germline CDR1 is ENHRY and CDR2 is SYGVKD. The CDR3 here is CAISGEGREQYF. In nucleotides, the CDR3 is TGTGCCATCAGTGGGGAGGGTCGGGAGCAGTACTTC.

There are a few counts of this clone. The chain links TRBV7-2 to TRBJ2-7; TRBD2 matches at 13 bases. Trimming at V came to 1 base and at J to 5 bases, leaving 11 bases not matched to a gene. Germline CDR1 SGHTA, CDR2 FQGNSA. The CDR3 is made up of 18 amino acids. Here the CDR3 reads CASSLVFTLTSGRNEQYF. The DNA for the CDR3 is TGTGCCAGCAGCTTAGTGTTTACTTTGACTAGCGGGAGGAACGAGCAGTACTTC.

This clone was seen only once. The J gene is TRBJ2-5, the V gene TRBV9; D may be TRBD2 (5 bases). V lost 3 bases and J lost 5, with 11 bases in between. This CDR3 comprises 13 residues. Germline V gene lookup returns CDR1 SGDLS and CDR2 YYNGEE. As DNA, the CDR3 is TGTGCCAGCAGCGGGGAGCCTCGGGAGACCCAGTACTTC. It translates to CASSGEPRETQYF.

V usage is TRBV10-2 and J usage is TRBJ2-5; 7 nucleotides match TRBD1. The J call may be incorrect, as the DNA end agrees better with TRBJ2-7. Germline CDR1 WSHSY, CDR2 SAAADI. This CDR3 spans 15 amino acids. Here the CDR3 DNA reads TGCGCCAGCAGCGGTAGCGAAAGGCCAGGGGGCGAGCAGTACTTC. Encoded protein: CASSGSERPGGEQYF.

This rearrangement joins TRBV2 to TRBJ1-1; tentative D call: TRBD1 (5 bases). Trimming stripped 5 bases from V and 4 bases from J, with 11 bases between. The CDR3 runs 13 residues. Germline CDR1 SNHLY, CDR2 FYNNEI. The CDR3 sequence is CASSPRVGTEAFF. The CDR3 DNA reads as TGTGCCAGCAGTCCCAGGGTGGGCACTGAAGCTTTCTTT.

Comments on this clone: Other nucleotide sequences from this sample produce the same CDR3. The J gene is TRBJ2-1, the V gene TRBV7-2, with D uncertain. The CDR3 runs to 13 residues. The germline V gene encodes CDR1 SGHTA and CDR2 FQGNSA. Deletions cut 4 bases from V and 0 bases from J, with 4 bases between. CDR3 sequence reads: CASSSSSYNEQFF. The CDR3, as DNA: TGTGCCAGCAGCTCGAGCTCCTACAATGAGCAGTTCTTC.

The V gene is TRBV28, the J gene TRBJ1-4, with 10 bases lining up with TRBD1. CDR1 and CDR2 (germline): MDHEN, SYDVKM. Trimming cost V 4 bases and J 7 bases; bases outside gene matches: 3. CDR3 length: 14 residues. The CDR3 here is CASSSGTGVEKLFF. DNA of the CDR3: TGTGCCAGCAGTTCTGGGACAGGGGTTGAAAAACTGTTTTTT.

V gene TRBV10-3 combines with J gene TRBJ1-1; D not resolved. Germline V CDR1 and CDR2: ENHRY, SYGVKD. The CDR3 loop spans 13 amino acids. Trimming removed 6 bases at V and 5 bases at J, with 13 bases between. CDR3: CAIRSSVGTEAFF. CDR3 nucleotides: TGTGCCATCAGGTCGAGTGTCGGGACTGAAGCTTTCTTT.

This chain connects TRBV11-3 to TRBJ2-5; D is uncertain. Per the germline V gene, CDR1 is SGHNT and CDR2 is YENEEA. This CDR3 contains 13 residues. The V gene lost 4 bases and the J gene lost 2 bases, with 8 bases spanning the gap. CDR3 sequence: CASSSGRQETQYF. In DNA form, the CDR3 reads TGTGCCAGCAGCTCAGGAAGGCAAGAGACCCAGTACTTC.

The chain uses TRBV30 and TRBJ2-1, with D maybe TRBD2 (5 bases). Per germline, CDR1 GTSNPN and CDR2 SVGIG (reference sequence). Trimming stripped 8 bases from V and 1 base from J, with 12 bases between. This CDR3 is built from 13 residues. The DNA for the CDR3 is TGTGCCCTAGGGTCGGGGTCCTACAATGAGCAGTTCTTC. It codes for CALGSGSYNEQFF.

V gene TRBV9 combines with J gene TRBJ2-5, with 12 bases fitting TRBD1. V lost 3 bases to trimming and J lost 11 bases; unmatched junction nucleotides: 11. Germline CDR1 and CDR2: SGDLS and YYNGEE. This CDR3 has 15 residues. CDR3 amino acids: CASSAPGQGAREQYF. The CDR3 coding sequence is TGTGCCAGCAGCGCACCGGGACAGGGGGCGCGGGAGCAGTACTTC.

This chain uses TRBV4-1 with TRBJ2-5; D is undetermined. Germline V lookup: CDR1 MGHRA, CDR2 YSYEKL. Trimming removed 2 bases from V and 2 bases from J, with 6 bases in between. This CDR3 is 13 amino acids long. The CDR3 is CASSQPRQETQYF. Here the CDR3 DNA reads TGCGCCAGCAGCCAACCTAGGCAAGAGACCCAGTACTTC.